Listed here are 11 T cell receptor beta chains from one sample, sequenced in a study of blood T cell repertoires in COVID-19. Clones were sequenced by immunoSEQ multiplex PCR, and TCRdb holds only the in-frame ones, with some missing. The profile shows about 48,000 clones, about four fifths of them singletons. The sequencing sample was made of peripheral blood. The source is a man aged 40-50 years with acute or convalescent COVID-19.

The chain combines TRBV23-1 with TRBJ2-5; the match to TRBD2 covers 16 bases. TRBV23-1 is known as an ORF, though its function is uncertain. There are 21 residues in the CDR3. Trimming at V came to 0 bases and at J to 7 bases, leaving 17 bases not matched to a gene. Here the CDR3 DNA reads TGCGCCAGCAGTCAATCGCCGTGGGGACTAGCGGGGGGGCCGTTGTTAGGGACCCAGTACTTC. Translating it yields CASSQSPWGLAGGPLLGTQYF.

The chain couples TRBV7-2 to TRBJ2-7; D is ambiguous. Germline V gene lookup returns CDR1 SGHTA and CDR2 FQGNSA. The CDR3 has 12 residues. V lost 3 bases, J lost 4 bases, and 7 bases lay in between. CDR3 nucleotides: TGTGCCAGCAGCTTTGTAGATTACGAGCAGTACTTC. Translating gives CASSFVDYEQYF.

The chain couples TRBV20-1 to TRBJ1-5; TRBD1 matches at 9 bases. The V gene end was trimmed by 5 bases and the J gene end by 6 bases; junction bases not matched to a gene: 5. Germline CDR1 is DFQATT and CDR2 is SNEGSKA (reference sequence). CDR3 length equals 13 residues. The CDR3 sequence: CSARGQGSQPQHF. The DNA of the CDR3 is TGCAGTGCTCGTGGACAGGGGAGTCAGCCCCAGCATTTT.

This clone was seen only once. The chain uses TRBV19 and TRBJ1-1; TRBD1 matches at 8 bases. V dropped 8 bases and J dropped 3; count of bases not matched to a gene: 8. The CDR3 is made up of 14 amino acids. Germline V gives CDR1 LNHDA, CDR2 SQIVND (reference sequence). The CDR3 is CASAYRGADTEAFF. The CDR3 nucleotides read TGTGCCAGTGCTTACAGGGGGGCGGACACTGAAGCTTTCTTT.

The chain is built from TRBV12-1 and TRBJ2-1; the table's D call, TRBD2, was not checked against the DNA. TRBV12-1 counts as a pseudogene. The CDR3 has 16 residues. The CDR3 reads CASSPWTGKTYNEQFF. The CDR3, as DNA: TGTGCCAGCAGCCCGTGGACGGGAAAGACCTACAATGAGCAGTTCTTC.

The chain recombines TRBV21-1 with TRBJ1-2; TRBD1 reflects the table's D call only, with no check against the DNA. TRBV21-1 is a pseudogene. This CDR3 has 8 amino acids. CDR3 bases: TGTGAGACGAAAAGGGGTACCTTC. Translated: CETKRGTF.

This clone was counted only a few times. J is TRBJ2-2 and V is TRBV6-1; D is possibly TRBD2 (7 bases). From germline, CDR1 is MNHNS and CDR2 SASEGT. Trimming removed 2 bases at V and 4 bases at J, with 11 bases between. The CDR3 runs 15 residues. The CDR3 DNA reads TGTGCCAGCAGTGAAAGGGGGAGGGGCACCGGGGAGCTGTTTTTT. Protein product: CASSERGRGTGELFF.

V gene TRBV15 combines with J gene TRBJ1-1; no firm D call. The V gene lost 0 bases and the J gene lost 1 base, with 6 bases spanning the gap. CDR3 length: 14 amino acids. Germline V gene lookup returns CDR1 LNHNV and CDR2 YYDKDF (reference sequence). The CDR3 protein is CATSRDRQNTEAFF. CDR3 coding DNA: TGTGCCACCAGCAGAGACAGACAGAACACTGAAGCTTTCTTT.

The rearrangement joins TRBV5-1 to TRBJ1-3; the D gene is possibly TRBD1 (6 bases). There are 14 residues in the CDR3. CDR1 and CDR2 from the germline V gene are SGHRS and YFSETQ. Trimming removed 5 bases from V and 3 bases from J, with 12 bases in between. The CDR3 nucleotides are TGCGCCAGCAGTCCAGGGGTCGGTGGAAACACCATATATTTT. Translated, it gives CASSPGVGGNTIYF.

The rearrangement links TRBV18 to TRBJ1-4; D unclear. This CDR3 region has 13 residues. Trimming cost V 3 bases and J 5 bases, with 7 bases left between them. Germline lookup yields CDR1 KGHSH and CDR2 LQKENI. CDR3 DNA: TGTGCCAGCTCACCGGGCCTCAATGAAAAACTGTTTTTT. This codes for CASSPGLNEKLFF.

This clone was observed a handful of times. The V call is TRBV10-3, the J call TRBJ2-7; maybe TRBD1 (5 bases). The CDR3 runs to 12 residues. Between the trimmed V and J ends, which lost 10 bases and 5 bases, there was a span of 15 bases. CDR1 is ENHRY and CDR2 is SYGVKD in the germline V gene. This chain's CDR3 is CATSGLSHEQYF. The CDR3 bases are TGTGCCACCTCAGGGCTGAGCCACGAGCAGTACTTC.